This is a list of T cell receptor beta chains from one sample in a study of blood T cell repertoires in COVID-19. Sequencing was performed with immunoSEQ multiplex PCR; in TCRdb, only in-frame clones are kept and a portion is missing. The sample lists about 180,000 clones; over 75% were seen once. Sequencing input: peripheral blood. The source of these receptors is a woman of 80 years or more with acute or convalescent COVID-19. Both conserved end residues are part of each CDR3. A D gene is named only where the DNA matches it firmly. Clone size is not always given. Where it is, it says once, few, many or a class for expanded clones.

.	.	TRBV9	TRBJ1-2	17	TGTGCCAGCAGCGTAGGTGCCAGTCAGGCGACTAACTATGGCTACACCTTC	CASSVGASQATNYGYTF
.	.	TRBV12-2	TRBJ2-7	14	TGTGCAAGTCGCTTTGACAGGGGGCTATACGAGCAGTACTTC	CASRFDRGLYEQYF
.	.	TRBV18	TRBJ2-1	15	TGTGCCAGCTCACCACCTAGCGGCTCCTACAATGAGCAGTTCTTC	CASSPPSGSYNEQFF
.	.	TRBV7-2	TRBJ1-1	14	TGTGCCAGCAGCCCCAGGGAGGGAGGAACTGAAGCTTTCTTT	CASSPREGGTEAFF
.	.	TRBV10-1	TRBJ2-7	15	TGCGCCAGCAGTGGGCCCGGGACTTTAGCTTACGAGCAGTACTTC	CASSGPGTLAYEQYF
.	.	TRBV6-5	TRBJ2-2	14	TGTGCCAGCAGGATAGACTGGCCCACCGGGGAGCTGTTTTTT	CASRIDWPTGELFF
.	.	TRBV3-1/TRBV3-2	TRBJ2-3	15	TGTGCCAGCAGTTGGTGGGGGGAAGGCACAGATACGCAGTATTTT	CASSWWGEGTDTQYF
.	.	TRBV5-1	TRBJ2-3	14	TGCGCCAGCAGCTTCGCCAGGGCCACAGATACGCAGTATTTT	CASSFARATDTQYF
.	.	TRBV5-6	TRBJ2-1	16	TGTGCCAGCAGCTTGGCAGGTTCCGGCCGATACAATGAGCAGTTCTTC	CASSLAGSGRYNEQFF
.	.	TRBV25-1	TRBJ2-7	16	TGTGCCAGCAGCGGCACCCGTACAGGGAAAACCTACGAGCAGTACTTC	CASSGTRTGKTYEQYF
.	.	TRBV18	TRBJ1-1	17	TGTGCCAGCTCACCTGCCGCGGCAGGGAGGGAGAACACTGAAGCTTTCTTT	CASSPAAAGRENTEAFF
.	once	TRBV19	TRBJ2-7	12	TGTGCCAGTAGTGCAACAGGGTTCGAGCAGTACTTC	CASSATGFEQYF
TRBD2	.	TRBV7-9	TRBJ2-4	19	TGTGCCAGCAGCGCCTCCGGGACTAGCGGGAGTGGAACCAAAAACATTCAGTACTTC	CASSASGTSGSGTKNIQYF
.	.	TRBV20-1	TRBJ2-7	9	TGCAGTGCTCGGTGCGAGCAGTACTTC	CSARCEQYF
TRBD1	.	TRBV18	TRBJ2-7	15	TGTGCCAGCTCACTATGGGACAGGCGCACCTACGAGCAGTACTTC	CASSLWDRRTYEQYF
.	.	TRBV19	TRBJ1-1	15	TGTGCCAGTAGTATACCCCGTAACGGGGGCACTGAAGCTTTCTTT	CASSIPRNGGTEAFF
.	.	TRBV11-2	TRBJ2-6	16	TGTGCCAGCGGCAGGCAAACTCCTTCTGGGGCCAACGTCCTGACTTTC	CASGRQTPSGANVLTF
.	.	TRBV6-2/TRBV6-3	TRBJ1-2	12	TGTGCCAGCAGCGCACTCCTTGCTGGCTACACCTTC	CASSALLAGYTF
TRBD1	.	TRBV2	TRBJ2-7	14	TGTGCCAGCAGTAGACAGGGGGCAATCAGCGAGCAGTACTTC	CASSRQGAISEQYF
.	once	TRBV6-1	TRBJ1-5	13	TGTGCCAGCAGTGAAAGGGAGGCTCAGCCCCAGCATTTT	CASSEREAQPQHF
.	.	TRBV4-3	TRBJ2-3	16	TGCGCCAGCAGCCAATCTCCCGGGTGGGGAGGAGATACGCAGTATTTT	CASSQSPGWGGDTQYF
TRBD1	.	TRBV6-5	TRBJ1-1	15	TGTGCCAGCAGTCGAGGACAGGGCGGGGACACTGAAGCTTTCTTT	CASSRGQGGDTEAFF
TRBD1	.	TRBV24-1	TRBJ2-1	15	TGTGCCACCAGTGGAGGGCAGGGGGCCTACAATGAGCAGTTCTTC	CATSGGQGAYNEQFF
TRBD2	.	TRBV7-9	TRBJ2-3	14	TGTGCCAGCAGCGCAGGACTAGCGGGAGATACGCAGTATTTT	CASSAGLAGDTQYF
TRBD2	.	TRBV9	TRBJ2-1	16	TGTGCCAGCAGCGTAGGACTAGCGGGAGTTGAGAATGAGCAGTTCTTC	CASSVGLAGVENEQFF
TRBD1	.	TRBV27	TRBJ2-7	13	TGTGCCAGCCGCGGACAGGGTACCTACGAGCAGTACTTC	CASRGQGTYEQYF
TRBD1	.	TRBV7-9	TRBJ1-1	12	TGTGCCAGCAGCTCGACAGGGCCTGAAGCTTTCTTT	CASSSTGPEAFF
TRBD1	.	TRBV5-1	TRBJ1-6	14	TGCGCCAGCAGCTCGACAGGGGTCAATTCACCCCTCCACTTT	CASSSTGVNSPLHF
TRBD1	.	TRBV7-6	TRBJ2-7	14	TGTGCCAGCAGCTTAGTTGGGACAGGGGGCGAGCAGTACTTC	CASSLVGTGGEQYF
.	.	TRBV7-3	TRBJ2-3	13	TGTGCCAGCAGCTTAACTCCTCCCGATACGCAGTATTTT	CASSLTPPDTQYF
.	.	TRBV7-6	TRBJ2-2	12	TGTGCCAGCAGCTCAAACACCGGGGAGCTGTTTTTT	CASSSNTGELFF
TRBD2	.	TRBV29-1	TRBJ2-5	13	TGCAGCGTTGAATCGAGCGGGGCTAAGACCCAGTACTTC	CSVESSGAKTQYF
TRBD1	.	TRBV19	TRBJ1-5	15	TGTGCCAGTAGCGCCGGTACAGGGGGCAATCAGCCCCAGCATTTT	CASSAGTGGNQPQHF
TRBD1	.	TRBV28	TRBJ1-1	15	TGTGCCAGCAGTCCCCGGGACAGGGGGAACACTGAAGCTTTCTTT	CASSPRDRGNTEAFF
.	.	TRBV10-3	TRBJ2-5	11	TGTGCCATCAGTCCCGGAGAGACCCAGTACTTC	CAISPGETQYF
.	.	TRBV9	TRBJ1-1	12	TGTGCCAGCAGCTACGGAGGGAGTGAAGCTTTCTTT	CASSYGGSEAFF
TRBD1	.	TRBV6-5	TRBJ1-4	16	TGTGCCAGCAGTTACTTTAGTCGGACAGGGAGGAAAAAACTGTTTTTT	CASSYFSRTGRKKLFF
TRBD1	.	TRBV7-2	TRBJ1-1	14	TGTGCCAGCAGCACGGGACAGGGGTACACTGAAGCTTTCTTT	CASSTGQGYTEAFF
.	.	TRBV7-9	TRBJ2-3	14	TGTGCCAGCACCAAGGAGGGGGCAACAGATACGCAGTATTTT	CASTKEGATDTQYF
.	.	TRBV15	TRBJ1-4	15	TGTGCCACCAGCGGGGGGGCTGGGCCTAGGGCAAAACTGTTTTTT	CATSGGAGPRAKLFF
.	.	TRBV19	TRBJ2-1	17	TGTGCCAGTAGTATCTTCGGCGGGGCCCAATCCTACAATGAGCAGTTCTTC	CASSIFGGAQSYNEQFF
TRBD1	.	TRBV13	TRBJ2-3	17	TGTGCCAGCAGCTTAATGGTACGACAGGGGAGCACAGATACGCAGTATTTT	CASSLMVRQGSTDTQYF
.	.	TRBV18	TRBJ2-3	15	TGTGCCAGCTCACCGACTTCCTCTAGCACAGATACGCAGTATTTT	CASSPTSSSTDTQYF
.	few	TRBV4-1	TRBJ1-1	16	TGCGCCAGCAGCCAAGTCGGGAGGCAGGGAAGGCCTGAAGCTTTCTTT	CASSQVGRQGRPEAFF